The present entry profiles one T cell receptor (beta chain) with its context. The CDR3 covers 14 residues. Germline CDR1 reads SGHRS; CDR2 reads YFSETQ. Produced via immunoSEQ multiplex PCR; TCRdb's table is partial and in-frame only. The top ten clones hold roughly 0.94% of a sample with approximately 68,000 clones, 85% to 90% of them seen once. This entry comes from a study of OX40 agonist ivuxolimab in advanced cancers. This material consisted of CD4+ or CD8+ T cells sorted from blood, taken in a trial of the OX40 agonist ivuxolimab. This TCR came from an adult with an advanced solid tumor such as melanoma, head and neck, liver or kidney cancer. The V and J genes are TRBV5-1 and TRBJ2-5; 11 nucleotides match TRBD2. The closer fit of TRBJ2-7 to the DNA end suggests the J call may be wrong. This CDR3 reads CASSSGLAVYEQYF. The CDR3 nucleotides read TGCGCCAGCAGCTCGGGACTAGCGGTCTACGAGCAGTACTTC.